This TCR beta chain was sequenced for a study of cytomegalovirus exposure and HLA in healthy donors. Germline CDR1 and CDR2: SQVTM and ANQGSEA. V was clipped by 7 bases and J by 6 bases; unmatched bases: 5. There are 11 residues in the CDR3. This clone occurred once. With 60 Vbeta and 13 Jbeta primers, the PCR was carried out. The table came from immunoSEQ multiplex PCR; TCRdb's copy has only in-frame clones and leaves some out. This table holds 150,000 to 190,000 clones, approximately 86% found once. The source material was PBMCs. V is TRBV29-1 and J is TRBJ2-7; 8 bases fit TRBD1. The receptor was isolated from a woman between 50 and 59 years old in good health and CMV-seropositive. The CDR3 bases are TGCAGCGGCATGCAGGGGGCCGAGCAGTACTTC. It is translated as CSGMQGAEQYF.